This passage covers 10 T cell receptor beta chains from one sample sequenced in a study of CD8 T cells in ankylosing spondylitis. TCRdb re-derived calls from the 5' RACE reads in MiXCR, one entry per CDR3 protein. The sample contains 150,000 to 200,000 distinct CDR3 sequences, 10% to 15% of which appear only once. The material sequenced was blood, either unsorted or a sorted T cell fraction (not recorded which). These receptors were collected from a female donor with ankylosing spondylitis or in good health (not recorded which).

J is TRBJ2-7 and V is TRBV7-2, with a weak D call TRBD2 (6 bases). Germline V gives CDR1 SGHTA, CDR2 FQGNSA. This CDR3 has 16 residues. V lost 1 base and J 2 bases, leaving 15 bases between the germline ends. The CDR3 reads CASSLEGRGLPYEQYF. In DNA form, the CDR3 reads TGTGCCAGCAGCTTAGAGGGGCGGGGACTTCCCTACGAGCAGTACTTC.

This chain links TRBV5-5 with TRBJ2-7; no firm D call. This CDR3 contains 12 residues. CDR1 SGHKS and CDR2 YYEKEE come from the germline V gene (reference sequence). V gave up 4 bases and J gave up 7 bases, with 12 bases separating them. The CDR3 DNA sequence: TGTGCCAGCAGCCCGGTTCCCAGGGAGCAGTACTTC. It encodes CASSPVPREQYF.

This clonotype was seen more than once but under ten times. V and J are TRBV20-1 and TRBJ2-7; D is perhaps TRBD1 (5 bases). Germline CDR1 is DFQATT and CDR2 is SNEGSKA (reference sequence). Trimming shortened V by 3 bases and J by 4 bases, and 10 bases separated the two germline ends. The CDR3 covers 12 residues. CDR3 DNA: TGCAGTGCTAGGGAACAGGAGTACGAGCAGTACTTC. It yields the protein CSAREQEYEQYF.

At least ten counts were recorded for this clonotype. This chain uses TRBV2 with TRBJ2-5; D gene uncertain. Trimming left V 7 bases short and J 2 bases short, with 5 bases between. This CDR3 has 11 amino acids. The germline V gene has CDR1 SNHLY and CDR2 FYNNEI. The CDR3 sequence is CASNGQETQYF. CDR3 sequence (DNA): TGTGCCAGCAACGGGCAAGAGACCCAGTACTTC.

This clonotype was recorded many times. The chain employs TRBV4-1 and TRBJ2-2; 7 bases are shared with TRBD2. CDR3 size: 18 residues. In germline, CDR1 is MGHRA, CDR2 YSYEKL. V lost 0 bases and J lost 4; bases outside the gene matches: 11. The CDR3 loop reads CASSQEGTTILSTGELFF. The CDR3 DNA sequence: TGCGCCAGCAGCCAAGAGGGGACTACGATCTTGAGCACCGGGGAGCTGTTTTTT.

Turning to this clonotype: Since a much larger clone is just one base distant, this may be a read error. V usage is TRBV27 and J usage is TRBJ2-5; 7 positions agree with TRBD2. The J segment lost 6 bases and the V segment lost 4 bases, leaving 8 bases of the junction unmatched. Germline V lookup: CDR1 MNHEY, CDR2 SMNVEV (reference sequence). The CDR3 is 14 amino acids. CDR3 bases: TGTGCCAGCAGTTGGTGGGAGGGTCGGCAGACCCAGTACTTC. Protein product: CASSWWEGRQTQYF.

This clonotype was seen ten or more times. The chain recombines TRBV24-1 with TRBJ2-7, with 7 bases matching TRBD2. This CDR3 comprises 14 residues. Per the germline V gene, CDR1 is KGHDR and CDR2 is SFDVKD. The trim removed 6 bases at V and 4 bases at J, leaving 8 bases unmatched. The chain's CDR3 is CATSPSGIPYEQYF. In nucleotides, the CDR3 is TGTGCCACCAGTCCCAGCGGGATACCTTACGAGCAGTACTTC.

This clonotype was picked up many times. The V and J genes are TRBV27 and TRBJ1-5; 7 bases are a match to TRBD1. The CDR3 consists of 12 residues. Germline V lookup: CDR1 MNHEY, CDR2 SMNVEV (reference sequence). V was pared by 5 bases and J by 9 bases, with 4 bases of the junction left unmatched. CDR3 DNA: TGTGCCAGCAGTGACAGGGTACGGCCCCAGCATTTT. Amino acids: CASSDRVRPQHF.

The table lists this clonotype with a few counts. The chain couples TRBV5-1 to TRBJ2-7, with 11 bases lining up with TRBD2. V trimming: 0 bases; J trimming: 4 bases; junction bases outside the gene matches: 3. CDR1 and CDR2 from the germline V gene are SGHRS and YFSETQ. This CDR3 comprises 15 residues. Here the CDR3 reads CASSLGSGRDYEQYF. Written as DNA, the CDR3 is TGCGCCAGCAGCTTGGGTAGCGGGAGGGATTACGAGCAGTACTTC.

In this sample, this clonotype turned up a few times. Written as DNA, the CDR3 is TGTGCCAGCAGTTTGACAGGGTTTGACTATGGCTACACCTTC. It translates to CASSLTGFDYGYTF. V usage is TRBV27 and J usage is TRBJ1-2; 7 bases agree with TRBD1. Germline CDR1 and CDR2: MNHEY and SMNVEV (reference sequence). The CDR3 extends over 14 amino acids. The V segment lost 3 bases and the J segment 3 bases; nucleotides outside the gene matches: 4.